These 3 T cell receptor beta chains came from one sample sequenced in a study of blood T cell repertoires in COVID-19. The repertoire was sequenced with immunoSEQ multiplex PCR; TCRdb's copy has only in-frame clones and lacks some. Found here are more than 300,000 clones, roughly 89% of them singletons; the top ten hold 2.5% to 4%. The specimen sequenced was peripheral blood. All receptors come from a woman under 30 who had recovered from COVID-19.

This clone was counted a single time. The rearrangement links TRBV6-5 to TRBJ1-5; a weak D match, TRBD1 (6 bases). With 6 bases removed from V and 2 bases from J, the gap between germline ends came to 11 bases. CDR1 is MNHEY and CDR2 is SVGAGI in the germline V gene. This CDR3 is built from 14 residues. CDR3 region: CASRATGGNQPQHF. In nucleotides, the CDR3 is TGTGCCAGCAGGGCGACAGGAGGCAATCAGCCCCAGCATTTT.

The chain carries TRBV30 and TRBJ1-1; TRBD1 aligns across 10 bases. This CDR3 contains 14 residues. Per the germline V gene, CDR1 is GTSNPN and CDR2 is SVGIG (reference sequence). Losses at the gene ends were 3 bases for V and 5 bases for J; bases not matched to a gene: 6. This CDR3 is CAWSLDRGRTEAFF. DNA of the CDR3: TGTGCCTGGAGCCTAGACAGGGGGCGGACTGAAGCTTTCTTT. Variable domain in full (rest from reference TRBV30 and TRBJ1-1): SQTIHQWPATLVQPVGSPLSLECTVEGTSNPNLYWYRQAAGRGLQLLFYSVGIGQISSEVPQNLSASRPQDRQFILSSKKLLLSDSGFYLCAWSLDRGRTEAFFGQGTRLTVV.

The CDR3 loop is CAWSVPVVGHHQPQHF. CDR3 in DNA: TGTGCCTGGAGTGTCCCCGTGGTGGGCCACCATCAGCCCCAGCATTTT. The chain employs TRBV30 and TRBJ1-5; unclear D gene. In germline, CDR1 is GTSNPN, CDR2 SVGIG (reference sequence). The CDR3 runs to 16 residues. The V end was cut by 0 bases, the J end by 5 bases, with 17 bases between.